The clone carrying this T cell receptor (beta chain) was observed at least ten times. Its antigen is currently unknown. This CDR3 is built from 14 residues. Germline CDR1 is MNHEY and CDR2 is SVGAGI. V was cut by 0 bases and J by 4 bases, with 6 bases left in between. The data belong to a study of CD8 T cells in ankylosing spondylitis. Overall study findings and caveats: Blood of patients with ankylosing spondylitis appeared to be characterized by a TCR beta motif of about eight highly homologous variants. Matched synovial fluid from ankylosing spondylitis patients was reported to be enriched for disease-linked clones.

MiXCR, run by TCRdb on the 5' RACE reads, gives a single entry per CDR3 protein. Seen here are 200,000 or so distinct CDR3 sequences, about 20% observed once, and the top ten hold roughly 4.5%. The chain recombines TRBV6-5 with TRBJ1-4; D gene ambiguous. The source is a male donor aged 5 to 29 with ankylosing spondylitis or in good health (not recorded which). The sequenced sample was blood, either unsorted or a sorted T cell fraction (not recorded which). The chain's CDR3 is CASSYSGLNEKLFF. DNA of the CDR3: TGTGCCAGCAGTTACTCCGGTCTTAATGAAAAACTGTTTTTT.